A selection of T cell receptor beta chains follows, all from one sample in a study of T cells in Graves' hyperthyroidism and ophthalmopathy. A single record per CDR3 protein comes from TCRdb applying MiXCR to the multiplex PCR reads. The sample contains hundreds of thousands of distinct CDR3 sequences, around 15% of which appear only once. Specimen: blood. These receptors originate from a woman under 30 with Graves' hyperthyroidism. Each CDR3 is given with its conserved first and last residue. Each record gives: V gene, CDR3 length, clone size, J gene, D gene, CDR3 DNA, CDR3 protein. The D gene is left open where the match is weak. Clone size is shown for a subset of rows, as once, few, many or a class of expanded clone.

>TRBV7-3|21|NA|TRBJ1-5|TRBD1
TGTGCCAGCAGACCTCGGACAGGAGGGGGTTGTCCGGTCTATAGCAATCAGCCCCAGCATTTT
CASRPRTGGGCPVYSNQPQHF
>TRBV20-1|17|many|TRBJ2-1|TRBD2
TGCAGTGCATTAGACTACGGACTAGCGGTTAGAAACAATGAGCAGTTCTTC
CSALDYGLAVRNNEQFF
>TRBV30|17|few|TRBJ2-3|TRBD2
TGTGCCTGGGACCGGCGGGGGGGGACTAGCCTCACAGATACGCAGTATTTT
CAWDRRGGTSLTDTQYF
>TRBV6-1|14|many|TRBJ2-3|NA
TGTGCCAGCCCCCCCGAGAACGCCACAGATACGCAGTATTTT
CASPPENATDTQYF
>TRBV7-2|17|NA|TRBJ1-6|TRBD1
TGTGCCAGCAGCCTCGGGACAGGGGGCACACGTAATTCACCCCTCCACTTT
CASSLGTGGTRNSPLHF
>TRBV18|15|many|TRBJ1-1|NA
TGTGCCAGCTCGTCTCGGGGGGGCGTGAACACTGAAGCTTTCTTT
CASSSRGGVNTEAFF
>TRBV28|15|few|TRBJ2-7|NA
TGTGCCAGCAGTCTGCTGGGGGCGGGATCCTACGAGCAGTACTTC
CASSLLGAGSYEQYF
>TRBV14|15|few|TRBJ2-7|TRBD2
TGTGCCAGCAGCCAAGGTGGGCTAGCGGGAGACGAGCAGTACTTC
CASSQGGLAGDEQYF
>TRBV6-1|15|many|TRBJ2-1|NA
TGTGCCAGCAGTGAAGATTGGGCCTCCTACAATGAGCAGTTCTTC
CASSEDWASYNEQFF
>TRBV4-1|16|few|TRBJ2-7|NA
TGCGCCAGCAGCCTCCGGACGGACAGCACACCCTACGAGCAGTACTTC
CASSLRTDSTPYEQYF
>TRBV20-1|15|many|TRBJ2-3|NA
TGCAGTGCTAGCGCTGGGGGGATCAGTTTAGCTGCGCAGTATTTT
CSASAGGISLAAQYF
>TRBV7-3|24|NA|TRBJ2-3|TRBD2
TGTGCCAGCAGCCCAAGGGGACAGGGGACTAGCGGGGGGCCCATGACCTCTAGCACAGATACGCAGTATTTT
CASSPRGQGTSGGPMTSSTDTQYF
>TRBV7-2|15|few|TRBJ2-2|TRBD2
TGTGCCAGCAGCCCTAGCGGGTCGAACACCGGGGAGCTGTTTTTT
CASSPSGSNTGELFF
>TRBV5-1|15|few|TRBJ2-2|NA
TGCGCCAGCAGAGGTGGTGGGAGCATCACCGGGGAGCTGTTTTTT
CASRGGGSITGELFF
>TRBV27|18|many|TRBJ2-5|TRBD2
TGTGCCAGCAGTTCTAGGACTAGCGGGATGGGGCCATGGGAGACCCAGTACTTC
CASSSRTSGMGPWETQYF
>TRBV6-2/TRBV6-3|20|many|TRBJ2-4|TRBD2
TGTGCCAGCAGTTTACGGCTAGCGGGAGGGCCTACCCCTATTCAAAACATTCAGTACTTC
CASSLRLAGGPTPIQNIQYF
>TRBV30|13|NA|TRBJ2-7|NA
TGTGCCTGGAGTCGGGGATCCCTATACGAGCAGTACTTC
CAWSRGSLYEQYF
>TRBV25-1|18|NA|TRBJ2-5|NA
TGTGCCAGCAGTGAATCTGCGTGGGATGTCGGAAGACAAGAGACCCAGTACTTC
CASSESAWDVGRQETQYF
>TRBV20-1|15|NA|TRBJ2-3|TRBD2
TGCAGTGCTAGAGACCTAGCGGGACTCACAGATACGCAGTATTTT
CSARDLAGLTDTQYF
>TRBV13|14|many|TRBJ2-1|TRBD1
TGTGCCAGCAGCCTCCGGGACAGGGGGAATGAGCAGTTCTTC
CASSLRDRGNEQFF
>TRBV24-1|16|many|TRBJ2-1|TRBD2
TGTGCCACCAGTGATTTGGGACTAGCGGGAGTTGATGAGCAGTTCTTC
CATSDLGLAGVDEQFF
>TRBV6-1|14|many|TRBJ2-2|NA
TGTGCCACTTCGCTGCGGAGTTACACCGGGGAGCTGTTTTTT
CATSLRSYTGELFF
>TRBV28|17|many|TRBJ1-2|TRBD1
TGTGCCAGCAGACCTGGTCCGGGACAGGGGTCCAACTATGGCTACACCTTC
CASRPGPGQGSNYGYTF
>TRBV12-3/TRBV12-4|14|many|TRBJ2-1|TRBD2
TGTGCCAGCTGTGGGACTAGCGGATACAATGAGCAGTTCTTC
CASCGTSGYNEQFF
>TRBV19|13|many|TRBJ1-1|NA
TGTGCCAGTAGTATGGGCGAGAACACTGAAGCTTTCTTT
CASSMGENTEAFF
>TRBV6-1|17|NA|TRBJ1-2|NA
TGTGCCAGCAGTGGAACAGGAAATCCACTTTACGGCTATGGCTACACCTTC
CASSGTGNPLYGYGYTF
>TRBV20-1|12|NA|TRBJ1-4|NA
TGCAGTGCTAGAGCCGCCAGGGAAAAACTGTTTTTT
CSARAAREKLFF
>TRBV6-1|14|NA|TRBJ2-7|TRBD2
TGTGCCAGCAGCCGCTCTAGCGGGGTGAACGAGCAGTACTTC
CASSRSSGVNEQYF
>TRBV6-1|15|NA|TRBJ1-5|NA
TGTGCCAGCAGCGAGACAGGTCTGGGCAATCAGCCCCAGCATTTT
CASSETGLGNQPQHF
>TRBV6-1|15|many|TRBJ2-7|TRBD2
TGTGCCAGCAGTGAAGCGACGGGAGGAGTGTACGAGCAGTACTTC
CASSEATGGVYEQYF
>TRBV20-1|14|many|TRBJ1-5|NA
TGCAGTGCTAGAGTAGGGGCGGGCAATCAGCCCCAGCATTTT
CSARVGAGNQPQHF
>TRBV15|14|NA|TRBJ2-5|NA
TGTGCCACCAGCAGAGACAGGCAACAAGAGACCCAGTACTTC
CATSRDRQQETQYF
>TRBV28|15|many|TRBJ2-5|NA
TGTGCCAGCAGTCCCCCACAGGGGGGGCGTAAGACCCAGTACTTC
CASSPPQGGRKTQYF